Described below is a single TCR beta chain sequence and its context. One junction end disagrees with the germline gene, perhaps due to a read error. This sample was taken from a study of cytomegalovirus exposure and HLA in healthy donors. Use of 60 Vbeta and 13 Jbeta primers characterized the PCR. Sequenced by immunoSEQ multiplex PCR; TCRdb stores in-frame clones only, minus some. Among around 150,000 clones listed, about 82% were seen once. This CDR3 has 16 residues. Germline V CDR1 and CDR2: SGHRS, YFSETQ. This clonotype was obtained from a male donor in good health and CMV-seronegative. The specimen was PBMCs. The chain couples TRBV5-1 to TRBJ2-3; D might be TRBD1 (6 bases). Here the CDR3 DNA reads TGCGCCAGCGGCTTGAACAGGGCACTTAGCACAGATACGCAGTATTTT. Translated: CASGLNRALSTDTQYF.